This T cell receptor (beta chain) was profiled in a study of PD-1 blockade in classical Hodgkin lymphoma. Study conclusions and caveats: Diversity similar to that of newly diagnosed patients was seen at baseline in complete responders. By C4D1 there was a significant rise in CD4+ TCR diversity but not in CD8+ TCR diversity. Nivolumab starters within 1 year of ASCT were excluded.

With no exception, relapse followed autologous stem cell transplantation in all patients, and brentuximab vedotin exposure varied. With regard to this clone: Its antigen is not identified.

Trimming shortened V by 0 bases and J by 5 bases, and 14 bases separated the two germline ends. The CDR3 runs to 15 residues. Germline values: CDR1 SGHKS, CDR2 YYEKEE (reference sequence). The assay was immunoSEQ multiplex PCR, and TCRdb's table has in-frame clones only and misses some. The table shows 20,000 to 30,000 clones, with 80% to 85% occurring only once. The TCR originated in a human donor with classical Hodgkin lymphoma. Sequencing used peripheral blood mononuclear cells (PBMCs), obtained before the second cycle of nivolumab. The J gene is TRBJ1-1, the V gene TRBV5-5; a weak D match, TRBD1 (5 bases). The CDR3 DNA sequence: TGTGCCAGCAGCTTGGGGGACTGGGGAGGGACTGAAGCTTTCTTT. It codes for CASSLGDWGGTEAFF. Full variable domain (missing parts from reference TRBV5-5 and TRBJ1-1): DAGVTQSPTHLIKTRGQQVTLRCSPISGHKSVSWYQQVLGQGPQFIFQYYEKEERGRGNFPDRFSARQFPNYSSELNVNALLLGDSALYLCASSLGDWGGTEAFFGQGTRLTVV.